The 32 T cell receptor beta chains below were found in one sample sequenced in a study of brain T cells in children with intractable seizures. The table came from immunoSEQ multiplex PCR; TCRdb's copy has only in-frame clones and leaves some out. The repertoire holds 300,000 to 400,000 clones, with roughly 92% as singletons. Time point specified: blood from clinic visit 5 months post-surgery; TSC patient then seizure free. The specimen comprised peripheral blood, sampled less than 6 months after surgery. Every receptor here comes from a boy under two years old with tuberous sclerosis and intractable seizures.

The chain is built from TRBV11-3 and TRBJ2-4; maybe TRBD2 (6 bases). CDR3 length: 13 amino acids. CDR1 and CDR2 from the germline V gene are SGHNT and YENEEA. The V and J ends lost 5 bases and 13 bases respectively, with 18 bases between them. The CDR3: CASSNRDWKIQYF. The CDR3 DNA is TGTGCCAGCAGCAACCGGGACTGGAAAATCCAGTACTTC.

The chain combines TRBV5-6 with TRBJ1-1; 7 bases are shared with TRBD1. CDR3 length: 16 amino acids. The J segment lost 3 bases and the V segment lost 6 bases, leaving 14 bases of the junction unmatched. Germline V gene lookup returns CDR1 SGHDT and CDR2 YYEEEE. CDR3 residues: CASTFKRFRGDTEAFF. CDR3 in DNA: TGTGCCAGCACCTTCAAACGATTCAGGGGGGACACTGAAGCTTTCTTT.

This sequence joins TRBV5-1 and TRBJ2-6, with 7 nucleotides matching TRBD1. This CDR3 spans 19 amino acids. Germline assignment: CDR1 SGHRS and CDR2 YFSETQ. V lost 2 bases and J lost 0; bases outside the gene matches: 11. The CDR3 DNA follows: TGCGCCAGCAGCTTTTTCCCCCGACAGGGAAACTCTGGGGCCAACGTCCTGACTTTC. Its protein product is CASSFFPRQGNSGANVLTF.

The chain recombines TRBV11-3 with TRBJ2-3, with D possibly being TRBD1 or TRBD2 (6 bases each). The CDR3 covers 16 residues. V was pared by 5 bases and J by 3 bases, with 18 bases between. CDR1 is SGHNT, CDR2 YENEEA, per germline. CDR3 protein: CASSLAFPGATDTQYF. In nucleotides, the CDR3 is TGTGCCAGCAGCCTGGCATTCCCGGGGGCGACAGATACGCAGTATTTT.

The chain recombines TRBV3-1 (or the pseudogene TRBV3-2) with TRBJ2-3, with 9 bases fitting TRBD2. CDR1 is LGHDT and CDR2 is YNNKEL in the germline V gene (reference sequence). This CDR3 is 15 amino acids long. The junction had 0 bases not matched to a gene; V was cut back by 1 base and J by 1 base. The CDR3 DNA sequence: TGTGCCAGCAGCCAAGGGACTAGCGGCACAGATACGCAGTATTTT. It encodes CASSQGTSGTDTQYF.

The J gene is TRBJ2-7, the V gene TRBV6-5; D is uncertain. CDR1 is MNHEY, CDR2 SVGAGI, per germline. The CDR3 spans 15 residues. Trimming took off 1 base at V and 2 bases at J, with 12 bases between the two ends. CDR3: CASSYLWTGTYEQYF. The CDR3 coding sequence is TGTGCCAGCAGTTACTTATGGACGGGTACCTACGAGCAGTACTTC.

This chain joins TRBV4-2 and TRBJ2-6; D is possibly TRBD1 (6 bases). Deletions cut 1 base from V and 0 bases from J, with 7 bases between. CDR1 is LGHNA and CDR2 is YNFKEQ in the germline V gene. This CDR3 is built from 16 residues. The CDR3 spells CASSQGQVSGANVLTF. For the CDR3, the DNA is TGTGCCAGCAGCCAAGGACAGGTCTCTGGGGCCAACGTCCTGACTTTC.

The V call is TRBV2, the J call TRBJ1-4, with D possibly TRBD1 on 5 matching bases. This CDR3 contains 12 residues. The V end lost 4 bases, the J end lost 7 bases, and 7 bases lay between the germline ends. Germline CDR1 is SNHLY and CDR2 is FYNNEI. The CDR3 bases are TGTGCCAGCAGTGGGGGGTTTGAAAAACTGTTTTTT. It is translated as CASSGGFEKLFF.

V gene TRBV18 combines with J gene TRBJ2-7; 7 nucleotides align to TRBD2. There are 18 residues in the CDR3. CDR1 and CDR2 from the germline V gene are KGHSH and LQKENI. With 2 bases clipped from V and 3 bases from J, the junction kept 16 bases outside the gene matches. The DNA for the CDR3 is TGTGCCAGCTCACCATGGAAAACCCTAGTGGCGGGGGTCTACGAGCAGTACTTC. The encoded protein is CASSPWKTLVAGVYEQYF.

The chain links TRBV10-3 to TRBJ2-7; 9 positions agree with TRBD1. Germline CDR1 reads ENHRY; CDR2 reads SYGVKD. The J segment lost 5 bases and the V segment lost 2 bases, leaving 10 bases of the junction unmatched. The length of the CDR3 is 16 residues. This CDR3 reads CAISERSRDRDHEQYF. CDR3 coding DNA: TGTGCCATCAGTGAGAGGTCGAGGGACAGGGACCACGAGCAGTACTTC.

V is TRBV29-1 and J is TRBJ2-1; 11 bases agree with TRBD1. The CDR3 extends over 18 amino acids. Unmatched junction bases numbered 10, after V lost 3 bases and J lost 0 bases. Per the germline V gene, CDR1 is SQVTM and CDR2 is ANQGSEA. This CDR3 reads CSVEARDRGTLSYNEQFF. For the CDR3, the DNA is TGCAGCGTTGAGGCCAGGGACAGGGGGACCCTCTCCTACAATGAGCAGTTCTTC.

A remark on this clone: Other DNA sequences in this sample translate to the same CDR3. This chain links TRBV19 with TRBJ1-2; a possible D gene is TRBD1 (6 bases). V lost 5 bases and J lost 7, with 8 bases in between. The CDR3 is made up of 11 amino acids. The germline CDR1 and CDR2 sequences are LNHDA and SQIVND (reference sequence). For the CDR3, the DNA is TGTGCCAGTAGTGGAGGGGGTGGCTACACCTTC. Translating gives CASSGGGGYTF.

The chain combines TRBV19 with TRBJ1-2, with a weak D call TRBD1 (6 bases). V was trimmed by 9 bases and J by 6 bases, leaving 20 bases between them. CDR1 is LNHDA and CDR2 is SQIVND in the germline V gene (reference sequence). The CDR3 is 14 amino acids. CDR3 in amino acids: CASHTGRSMDGYTF. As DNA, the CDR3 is TGTGCCAGCCACACAGGGAGGAGTATGGATGGCTACACCTTC.

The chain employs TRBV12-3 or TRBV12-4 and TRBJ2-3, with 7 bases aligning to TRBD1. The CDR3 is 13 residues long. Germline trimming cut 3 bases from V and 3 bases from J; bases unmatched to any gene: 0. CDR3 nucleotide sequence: TGTGCCAGCAGTTTCAGGGGGACAGATACGCAGTATTTT. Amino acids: CASSFRGTDTQYF.

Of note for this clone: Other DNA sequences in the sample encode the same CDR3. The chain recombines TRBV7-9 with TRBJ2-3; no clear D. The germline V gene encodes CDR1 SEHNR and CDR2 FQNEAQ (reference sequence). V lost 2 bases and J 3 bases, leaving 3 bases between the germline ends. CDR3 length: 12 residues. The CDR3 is CASSLITDTQYF. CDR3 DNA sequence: TGTGCCAGCAGCTTAATTACAGATACGCAGTATTTT.

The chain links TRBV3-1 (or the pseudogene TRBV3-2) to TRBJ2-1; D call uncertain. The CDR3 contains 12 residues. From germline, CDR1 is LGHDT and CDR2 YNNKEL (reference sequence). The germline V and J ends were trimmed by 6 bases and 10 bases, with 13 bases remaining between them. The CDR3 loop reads CASRHPLGEQFF. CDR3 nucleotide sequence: TGTGCCAGCAGGCATCCCCTTGGAGAGCAGTTCTTC.

CDR3 amino acids: CASSSLTVYGYTF. DNA for the CDR3: TGCGCCAGCAGCTCTCTGACGGTCTATGGCTACACCTTC. V and J are TRBV5-1 and TRBJ1-2; the D is unclear. The CDR3 covers 13 residues. The ends were cut back, 3 bases at V and 4 bases at J, with 10 bases in the middle. Germline CDR1 SGHRS, CDR2 YFSETQ. Full variable domain (outside the CDR3, taken from reference TRBV5-1 and TRBJ1-2): KAGVTQTPRYLIKTRGQQVTLSCSPISGHRSVSWYQQTPGQGLQFLFEYFSETQRNKGNFPGRFSGRQFSNSRSEMNVSTLELGDSALYLCASSSLTVYGYTFGSGTRLTVV.

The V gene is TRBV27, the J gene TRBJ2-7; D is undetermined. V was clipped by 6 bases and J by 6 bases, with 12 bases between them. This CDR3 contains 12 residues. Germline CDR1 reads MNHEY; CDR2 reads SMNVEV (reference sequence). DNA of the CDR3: TGTGCCAGCAGGGCCCGGACCCTCGAGCAGTACTTC. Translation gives CASRARTLEQYF.

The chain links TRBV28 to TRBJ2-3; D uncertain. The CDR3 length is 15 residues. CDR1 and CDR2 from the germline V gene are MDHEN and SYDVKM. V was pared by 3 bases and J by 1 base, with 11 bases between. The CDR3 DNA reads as TGTGCCAGCAGTTTGTGGCGGAGTCGCACAGATACGCAGTATTTT. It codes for CASSLWRSRTDTQYF.

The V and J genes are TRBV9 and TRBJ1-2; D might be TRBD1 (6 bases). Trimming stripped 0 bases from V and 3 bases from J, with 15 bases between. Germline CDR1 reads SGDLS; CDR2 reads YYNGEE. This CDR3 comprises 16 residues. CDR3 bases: TGTGCCAGCAGCGTAGCATCGACAGGTGTACACTATGGCTACACCTTC. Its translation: CASSVASTGVHYGYTF.

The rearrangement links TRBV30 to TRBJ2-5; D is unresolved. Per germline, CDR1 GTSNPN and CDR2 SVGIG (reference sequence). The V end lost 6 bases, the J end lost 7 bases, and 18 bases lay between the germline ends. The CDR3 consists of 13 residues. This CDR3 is CACDAGPPRTQYF. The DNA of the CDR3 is TGTGCCTGCGACGCCGGACCCCCCCGGACCCAGTACTTC.

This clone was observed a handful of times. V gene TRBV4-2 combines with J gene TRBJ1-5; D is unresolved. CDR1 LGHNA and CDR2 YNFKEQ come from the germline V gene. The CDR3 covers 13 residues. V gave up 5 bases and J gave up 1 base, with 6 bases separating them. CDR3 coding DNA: TGTGCCAGCAGCGCGTGGAGCAATCAGCCCCAGCATTTT. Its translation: CASSAWSNQPQHF.

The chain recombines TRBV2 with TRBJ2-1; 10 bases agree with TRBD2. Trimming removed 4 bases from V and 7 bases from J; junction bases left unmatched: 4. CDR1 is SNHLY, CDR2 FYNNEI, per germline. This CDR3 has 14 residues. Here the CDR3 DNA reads TGTGCCAGCAGTGGAGCGGGAGGGTATAATGAGCAGTTCTTC. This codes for CASSGAGGYNEQFF.

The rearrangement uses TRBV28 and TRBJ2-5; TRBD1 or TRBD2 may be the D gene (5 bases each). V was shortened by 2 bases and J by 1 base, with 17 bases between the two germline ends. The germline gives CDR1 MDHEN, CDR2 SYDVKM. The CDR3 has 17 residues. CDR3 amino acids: CASSLVASGTAQETQYF. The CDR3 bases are TGTGCCAGCAGTTTAGTGGCCTCCGGGACGGCCCAAGAGACCCAGTACTTC.

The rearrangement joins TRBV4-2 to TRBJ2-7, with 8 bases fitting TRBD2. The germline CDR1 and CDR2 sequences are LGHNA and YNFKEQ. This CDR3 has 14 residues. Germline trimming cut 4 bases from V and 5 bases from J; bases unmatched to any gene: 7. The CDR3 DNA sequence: TGTGCCAGCAGCCCGGGACTAGAACGGGACGAGCAGTACTTC. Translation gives CASSPGLERDEQYF.

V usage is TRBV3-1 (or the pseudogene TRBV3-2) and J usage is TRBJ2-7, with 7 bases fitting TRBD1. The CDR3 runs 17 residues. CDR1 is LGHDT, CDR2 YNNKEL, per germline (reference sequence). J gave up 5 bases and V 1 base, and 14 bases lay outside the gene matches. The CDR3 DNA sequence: TGTGCCAGCAGCCAAGGAACGCACAATGACAGGGTCAACGAGCAGTACTTC. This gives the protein CASSQGTHNDRVNEQYF.

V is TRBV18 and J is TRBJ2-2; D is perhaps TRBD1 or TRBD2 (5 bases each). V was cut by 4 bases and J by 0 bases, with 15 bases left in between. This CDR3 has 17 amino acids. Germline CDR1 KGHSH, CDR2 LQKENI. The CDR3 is CASSLQQRDANTGELFF. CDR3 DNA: TGTGCCAGCTCACTACAACAGAGGGACGCGAACACCGGGGAGCTGTTTTTT.

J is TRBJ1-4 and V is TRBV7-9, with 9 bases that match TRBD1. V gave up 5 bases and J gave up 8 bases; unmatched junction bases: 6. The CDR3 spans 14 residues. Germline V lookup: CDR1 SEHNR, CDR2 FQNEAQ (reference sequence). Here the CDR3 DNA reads TGTGCCAGCAGCCCGACAGGGGGAATGGAAAAACTGTTTTTT. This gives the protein CASSPTGGMEKLFF.

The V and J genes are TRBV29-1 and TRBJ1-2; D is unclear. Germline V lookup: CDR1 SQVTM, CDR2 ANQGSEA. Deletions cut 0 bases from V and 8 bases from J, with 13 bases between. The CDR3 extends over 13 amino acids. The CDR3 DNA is TGCAGCGTTGAAGACGTCCGGGAGGACGGCTACACCTTC. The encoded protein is CSVEDVREDGYTF.

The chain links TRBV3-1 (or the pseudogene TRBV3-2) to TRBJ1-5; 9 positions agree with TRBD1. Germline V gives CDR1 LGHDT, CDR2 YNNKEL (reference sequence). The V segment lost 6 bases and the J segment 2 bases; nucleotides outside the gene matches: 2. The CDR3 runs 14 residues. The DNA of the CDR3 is TGTGCCAGCAGTCGGACAGGGGGCAATCAGCCCCAGCATTTT. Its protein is CASSRTGGNQPQHF.

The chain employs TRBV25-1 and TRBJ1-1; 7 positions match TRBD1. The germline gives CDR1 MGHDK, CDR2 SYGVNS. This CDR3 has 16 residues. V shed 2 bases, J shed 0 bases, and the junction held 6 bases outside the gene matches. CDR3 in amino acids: CASSEVGGQLNTEAFF. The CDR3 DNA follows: TGTGCCAGCAGTGAAGTAGGGGGACAGCTGAACACTGAAGCTTTCTTT.

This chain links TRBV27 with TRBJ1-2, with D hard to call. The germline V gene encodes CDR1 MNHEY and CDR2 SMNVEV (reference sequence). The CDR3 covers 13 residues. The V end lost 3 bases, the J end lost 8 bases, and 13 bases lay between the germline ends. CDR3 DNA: TGTGCCAGCAGTTTCGGCTGGGGTACGGGCTACACCTTC. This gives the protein CASSFGWGTGYTF.